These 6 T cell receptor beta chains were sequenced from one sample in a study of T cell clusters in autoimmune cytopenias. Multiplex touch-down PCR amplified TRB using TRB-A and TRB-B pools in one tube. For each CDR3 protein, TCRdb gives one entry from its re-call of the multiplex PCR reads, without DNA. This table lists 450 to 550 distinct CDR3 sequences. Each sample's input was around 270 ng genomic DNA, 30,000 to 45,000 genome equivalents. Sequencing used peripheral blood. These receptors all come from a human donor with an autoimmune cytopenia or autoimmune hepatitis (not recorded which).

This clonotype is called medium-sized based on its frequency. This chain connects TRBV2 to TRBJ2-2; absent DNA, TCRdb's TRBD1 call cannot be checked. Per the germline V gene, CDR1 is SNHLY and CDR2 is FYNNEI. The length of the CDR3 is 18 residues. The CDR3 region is CASSEAGGGLGVSGELFF.

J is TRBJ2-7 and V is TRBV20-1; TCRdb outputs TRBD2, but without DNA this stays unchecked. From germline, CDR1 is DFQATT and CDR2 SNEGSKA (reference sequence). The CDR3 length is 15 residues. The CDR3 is CSASKPTSGTYEQYF.

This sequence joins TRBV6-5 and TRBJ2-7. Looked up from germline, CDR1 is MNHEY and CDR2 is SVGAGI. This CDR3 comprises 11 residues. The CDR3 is CASSYLYEQYF.

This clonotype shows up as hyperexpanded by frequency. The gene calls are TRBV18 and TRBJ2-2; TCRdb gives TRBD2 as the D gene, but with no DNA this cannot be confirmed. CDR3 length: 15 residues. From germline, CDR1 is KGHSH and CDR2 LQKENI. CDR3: CASSPGTPGTGELFF.

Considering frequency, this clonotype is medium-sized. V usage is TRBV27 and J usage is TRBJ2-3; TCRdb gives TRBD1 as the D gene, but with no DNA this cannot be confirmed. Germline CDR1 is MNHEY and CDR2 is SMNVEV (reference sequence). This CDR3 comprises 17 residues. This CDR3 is CASSLRDRGPRTDTQYF.

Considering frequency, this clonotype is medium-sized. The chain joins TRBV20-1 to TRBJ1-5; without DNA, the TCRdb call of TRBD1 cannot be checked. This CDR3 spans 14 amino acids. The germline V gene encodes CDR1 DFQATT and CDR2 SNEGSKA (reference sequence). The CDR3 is CSAISGEDNQPQHF.